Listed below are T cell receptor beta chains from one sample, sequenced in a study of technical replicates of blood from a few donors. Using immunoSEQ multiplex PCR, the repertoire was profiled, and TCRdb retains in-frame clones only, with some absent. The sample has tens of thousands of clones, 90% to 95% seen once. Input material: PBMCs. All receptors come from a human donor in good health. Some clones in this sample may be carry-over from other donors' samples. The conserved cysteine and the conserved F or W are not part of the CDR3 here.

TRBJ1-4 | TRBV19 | ASSRGTGQNEKLF
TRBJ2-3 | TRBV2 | ASSAGLRGSTDTQY
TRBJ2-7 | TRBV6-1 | ASSVRRGYEQY
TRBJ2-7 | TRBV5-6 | ASSSGGSTYEQY
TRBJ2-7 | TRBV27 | ASSLNLGRSEQY
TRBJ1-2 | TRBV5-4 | ASSKWDRGNYGYT
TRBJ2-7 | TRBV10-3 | AISSSSGLAGSYEQY
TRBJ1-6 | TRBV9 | ASSPGQGQNSPLH
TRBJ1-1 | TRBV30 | AWSPSHQVLTTEAF
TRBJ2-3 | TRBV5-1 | ASSLTAGGPPDTQY
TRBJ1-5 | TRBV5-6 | ASSLATGLSNQPQH
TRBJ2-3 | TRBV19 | ASSIELATDTQY
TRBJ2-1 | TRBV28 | ASRPQDPGFRQF
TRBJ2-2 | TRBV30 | AWSPRGLNTGELF
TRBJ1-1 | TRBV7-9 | ASSLRGRTTNTEAF
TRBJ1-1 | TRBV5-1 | ASSLGLRRGTEAF
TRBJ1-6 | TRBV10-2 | ASRYSPRGVSSPLH
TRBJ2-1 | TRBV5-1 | ASSLGWDRGDNEQF
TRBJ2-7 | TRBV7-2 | ASSRSSYEQY
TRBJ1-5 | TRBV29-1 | SVEVDEGQPQH
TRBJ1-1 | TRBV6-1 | ASSELGRNTEAF
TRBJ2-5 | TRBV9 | ASSVGGLDLTQY
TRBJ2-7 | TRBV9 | ASSKGHFYEQY
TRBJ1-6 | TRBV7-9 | ASSPGTGISPLH
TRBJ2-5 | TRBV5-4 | ASSSTLGRETQY
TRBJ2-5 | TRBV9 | ASSKGTSGWQETQY
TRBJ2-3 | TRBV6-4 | ASSDSPGGTTDTQY
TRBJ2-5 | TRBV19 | ASRAPRDRGQETQY
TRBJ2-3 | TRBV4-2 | ASSHTRDSYTDTQY
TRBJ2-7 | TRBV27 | ASSRDRGLYEQY
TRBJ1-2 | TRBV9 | ASSVARESYYGYT
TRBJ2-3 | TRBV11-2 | ASSSAGVPDTQY